These 16 T cell receptor beta chains share one sample of origin, sequenced in a study of T-cell reconstitution after alpha-beta-depleted transplantation in children. Molecular barcoding with unique molecular identifiers was used for the TCRbeta library. TCRdb analysed the PCR reads with MiXCR anew, one entry per CDR3 protein. This sample has fewer than 700,000 distinct CDR3 sequences, with 10% to 15% found just once. The input for sequencing was PBMCs, mostly from graft donor cells, taken 360 days after TCRalphabeta/CD19-depleted stem cell transplant. Receptor source: a male patient under 18 who had a stem cell transplant for acute myeloid leukemia, so the T cells may come from the graft donor.

At least ten counts were recorded for this clonotype. The chain has TRBV20-1 and TRBJ1-6; unclear D gene. Germline CDR1 reads DFQATT; CDR2 reads SNEGSKA (reference sequence). This CDR3 region has 15 residues. Between the trimmed V and J ends, which lost 1 base and 8 bases, there was a span of 15 bases. The CDR3 sequence is CSARVARGLDSPLHF. CDR3 nucleotides: TGCAGTGCTAGAGTTGCGAGAGGGCTTGATTCACCCCTCCACTTT.

This clonotype has just a few counts. The chain has TRBV20-1 and TRBJ2-3; tentative D call: TRBD2 (6 bases). The CDR3 is 17 amino acids. V dropped 3 bases and J dropped 5 bases, with 24 bases sitting between them. Germline CDR1 and CDR2: DFQATT and SNEGSKA (reference sequence). Here the CDR3 DNA reads TGCAGTGCTAGTAGAGGTGTATATGGGGGAGGAGGAGATACGCAGTATTTT. As protein: CSASRGVYGGGGDTQYF.

This clonotype was seen ten or more times. This chain uses TRBV3-1 with TRBJ1-3; D is uncertain. The length of the CDR3 is 17 residues. Trimming shortened V by 4 bases and J by 0 bases, and 16 bases separated the two germline ends. Per germline, CDR1 LGHDT and CDR2 YNNKEL (reference sequence). As DNA, the CDR3 is TGTGCCAGCAGCCTTTCCACCCTTCAGAGCTCTGGAAACACCATATATTTT. Protein product: CASSLSTLQSSGNTIYF. The variable domain in full, completed from reference TRBV3-1 and TRBJ1-3, reads DTAVSQTPKYLVTQMGNDKSIKCEQNLGHDTMYWYKQDSKKFLKIMFSYNNKELIINETVPNRFSPKSPDKAHLNLHINSLELGDSAVYFCASSLSTLQSSGNTIYFGEGSWLTVV.

This clonotype has just a few counts. CDR3 nucleotides: TGTGCCACCAGCAGAGTATATGTCCCAGGGTACGGGACGAATGAGCAGTTCTTC. This encodes CATSRVYVPGYGTNEQFF. The rearrangement uses TRBV15 and TRBJ2-1; D possibly uses TRBD1 or TRBD2 (5 bases each). V lost 1 base and J 7 bases, leaving 23 bases between the germline ends. Germline V lookup: CDR1 LNHNV, CDR2 YYDKDF (reference sequence). The CDR3 totals 18 residues.

This clonotype was detected a few times. This chain uses TRBV7-2 with TRBJ2-1, with 12 bases that match TRBD2. Germline V CDR1 and CDR2: SGHTA, FQGNSA. The CDR3 contains 17 residues. The V segment lost 1 base and the J segment 3 bases; nucleotides outside the gene matches: 4. CDR3 sequence reads: CASSLVGLAGNYNEQFF. The CDR3 nucleotides read TGTGCCAGCAGCTTAGTTGGACTAGCGGGAAACTACAATGAGCAGTTCTTC. The complete variable domain, with remaining parts taken from reference TRBV7-2 and TRBJ2-1, reads GAGVSQSPSNKVTEKGKDVELRCDPISGHTALYWYRQSLGQGLEFLIYFQGNSAPDKSGLPSDRFSAERTGGSVSTLTIQRTQQEDSAVYLCASSLVGLAGNYNEQFFGPGTRLTVL.

This clonotype has only one observation. A read error is likely, as this CDR3 ends without the conserved phenylalanine or tryptophan. The gene calls are TRBV28 and TRBJ1-3; TRBD1 might be the D (6 bases). The germline V gene encodes CDR1 MDHEN and CDR2 SYDVKM. The CDR3 has 14 amino acids. The V and J ends lost 8 bases and 0 bases respectively, with 11 bases between them. The CDR3 nucleotides are TGTGCCAGCGGCAGGGGTAGCTCTGGAAACACCATATATTTA. This sequence encodes CASGRGSSGNTIYL.

In its sample, this clonotype was seen a few times. CDR3 amino acids: CASSRNPTGTSFSTDTQYF. CDR3 nucleotide sequence: TGCGCCAGCAGCCGCAATCCGACCGGGACTAGCTTTAGCACAGATACGCAGTATTTT. V is TRBV5-1 and J is TRBJ2-3; 9 bases are shared with TRBD2. V lost 4 bases to trimming and J lost 0 bases; unmatched junction nucleotides: 15. This CDR3 has 19 amino acids. Germline V CDR1 and CDR2: SGHRS, YFSETQ. The variable domain in full, with the rest retrieved from reference TRBV5-1 and TRBJ2-3, is KAGVTQTPRYLIKTRGQQVTLSCSPISGHRSVSWYQQTPGQGLQFLFEYFSETQRNKGNFPGRFSGRQFSNSRSEMNVSTLELGDSALYLCASSRNPTGTSFSTDTQYFGPGTRLTVL.

In this sample, this clonotype turned up a few times. J is TRBJ2-7 and V is TRBV7-2, with D possibly being TRBD1 or TRBD2 (5 bases each). This CDR3 comprises 15 residues. Trimming removed 2 bases from V and 2 bases from J, with 13 bases in between. The germline V gene has CDR1 SGHTA and CDR2 FQGNSA. The CDR3 DNA reads as TGTGCCAGCAGCTTATTAGAGGGGATACCCTACGAGCAGTACTTC. It is translated as CASSLLEGIPYEQYF.

This clonotype was observed a few times. This chain connects TRBV12-3 or TRBV12-4 to TRBJ1-5, with 9 bases fitting TRBD1. V gave up 6 bases and J gave up 5 bases; unmatched junction bases: 8. The CDR3 is made up of 15 amino acids. The DNA of the CDR3 is TGTGCCAGCAGCTTACAGGGGGCGACCTATCAGCCCCAGCATTTT. This encodes CASSLQGATYQPQHF.

This clonotype has only a few counts. The V and J genes are TRBV5-1 and TRBJ2-3; 8 bases align to TRBD2. CDR3 length equals 16 residues. J lost 5 bases, V lost 0 bases, and 8 bases had no gene match. CDR1 is SGHRS and CDR2 is YFSETQ in the germline V gene. As DNA, the CDR3 is TGCGCCAGCAGCTTGGCAGCGGGAGTAGGGAAAGATACGCAGTATTTT. It encodes CASSLAAGVGKDTQYF.

This clonotype was recorded a few times. The chain is built from TRBV20-1 and TRBJ2-5; 7 nucleotides agree with TRBD2. CDR1 and CDR2 (germline): DFQATT, SNEGSKA (reference sequence). The CDR3 runs to 11 residues. J gave up 5 bases and V 7 bases, and 4 bases lay outside the gene matches. CDR3 loop: CSGREAETQYF. The CDR3 bases are TGCAGTGGTCGGGAGGCCGAGACCCAGTACTTC.

The rearrangement joins TRBV20-1 to TRBJ2-1, with D tentatively TRBD2 (6 bases). This CDR3 is built from 11 residues. The germline V gene has CDR1 DFQATT and CDR2 SNEGSKA (reference sequence). Trimming stripped 8 bases from V and 9 bases from J, with 14 bases between. The CDR3 DNA sequence: TGCAGTACCCGAAATAGCGGTGAGCAGTTCTTC. Translated, it gives CSTRNSGEQFF.

At least ten counts were recorded for this clonotype. The rearrangement joins TRBV30 to TRBJ2-7; 7 nucleotides align to TRBD2. V lost 4 bases and J lost 7; bases outside the gene matches: 16. The CDR3 length is 15 residues. The germline CDR1 and CDR2 sequences are GTSNPN and SVGIG (reference sequence). The CDR3 sequence: CAWIPEGRAVSEQYF. The CDR3 DNA sequence: TGTGCCTGGATCCCAGAGGGGAGGGCGGTGAGTGAGCAGTACTTC.

This clonotype was picked up a small number of times. The chain recombines TRBV12-3 or TRBV12-4 with TRBJ2-7; tentatively, D is TRBD1 (5 bases). CDR3 length: 16 residues. V lost 7 bases, J lost 3 bases, and 22 bases lay in between. Here the CDR3 reads CASTRRQSPPLYEQYF. CDR3 nucleotides: TGTGCCAGCACCCGAAGACAGTCCCCTCCCCTCTACGAGCAGTACTTC.

This clonotype was found a few times. The J gene is TRBJ2-1, the V gene TRBV6-4, with a tentative D call TRBD2 (6 bases). This CDR3 is built from 14 residues. Between the trimmed V and J ends, which lost 4 bases and 14 bases, there was a span of 21 bases. Germline V gene lookup returns CDR1 MRHNA and CDR2 SNTAGT. CDR3 region: CASSAIIRRLVKFF. CDR3 bases: TGTGCCAGCAGTGCCATCATACGCAGACTAGTGAAGTTCTTC.

This clonotype was counted many times. The V call is TRBV5-1, the J call TRBJ2-7; D ambiguous. Trimming pared 4 bases from V and 2 bases from J, leaving 4 bases between. The CDR3 spans 11 residues. The germline V gene has CDR1 SGHRS and CDR2 YFSETQ. CDR3 sequence (DNA): TGCGCCAGCAGCGCTACCTACGAGCAGTACTTC. This translates into CASSATYEQYF.